This paragraph reports one T cell receptor beta chain. What it recognizes is unknown. This specimen comes from a study of CD8+CD57+ T cells in acquired aplastic anemia. About the research overall: Quantities of DNA derived from sorted CD4+ and CD8+ cells averaged approximately 3.5 ug.

The V end was cut by 1 base, the J end by 5 bases, with 6 bases between. The germline V gene encodes CDR1 LNHDA and CDR2 SQIVND (reference sequence). The length of the CDR3 is 13 residues. Study observations and caveats: A set of some 28 CD8+ CDR3 sequences was shared between patients and controls, and these sequences appeared highly expressed in patients.

The authors sequenced patients whose flow cytometry had shown CD8+CD57+ cell expansion. The template for TCR beta VDJ and CDR3 sequence profiling was genomic DNA. TCRdb called the reads again in MiXCR, with one record for every CDR3 protein. In the table there are 170,000 or so distinct CDR3 sequences, 45% to 50% of which are singletons. The source material was sorted CD4+, CD8+, or CD8+CD57+ T cells (not recorded which) from PBMCs. V is TRBV19 and J is TRBJ2-1; D remains ambiguous. The TCR sequence derives from a human donor with aplastic anemia. CDR3 DNA sequence: TGTGCCAGTAGTATAGGTAACAACAATGAGCAGTTCTTC. Translating it yields CASSIGNNNEQFF.